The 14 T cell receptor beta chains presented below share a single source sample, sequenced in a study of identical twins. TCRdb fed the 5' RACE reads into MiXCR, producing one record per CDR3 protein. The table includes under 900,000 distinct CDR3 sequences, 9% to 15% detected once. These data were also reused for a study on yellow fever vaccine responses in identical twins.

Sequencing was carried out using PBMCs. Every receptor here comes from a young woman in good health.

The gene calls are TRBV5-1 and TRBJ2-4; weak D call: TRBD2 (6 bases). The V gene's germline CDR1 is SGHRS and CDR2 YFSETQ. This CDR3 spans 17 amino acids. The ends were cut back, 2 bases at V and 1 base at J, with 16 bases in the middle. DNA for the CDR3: TGCGCCAGCAGCTTACCAAATACAGGAGGGGCCAAAAACATTCAGTACTTC. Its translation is CASSLPNTGGAKNIQYF. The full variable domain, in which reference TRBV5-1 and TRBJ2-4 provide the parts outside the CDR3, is KAGVTQTPRYLIKTRGQQVTLSCSPISGHRSVSWYQQTPGQGLQFLFEYFSETQRNKGNFPGRFSGRQFSNSRSEMNVSTLELGDSALYLCASSLPNTGGAKNIQYFGAGTRLSVL.

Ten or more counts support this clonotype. CDR3 amino acids: CSARVSDREGHYEQYV. CDR3 coding DNA: TGCAGTGCTAGAGTTTCAGACAGGGAGGGCCACTACGAGCAGTACGTC. The chain recombines TRBV20-1 with TRBJ2-7; tentatively, D is TRBD1 or TRBD2 (7 bases each). The CDR3 loop spans 16 amino acids. Germline CDR1 is DFQATT and CDR2 is SNEGSKA (reference sequence). V was clipped by 1 base and J by 3 bases, with 19 bases between them.

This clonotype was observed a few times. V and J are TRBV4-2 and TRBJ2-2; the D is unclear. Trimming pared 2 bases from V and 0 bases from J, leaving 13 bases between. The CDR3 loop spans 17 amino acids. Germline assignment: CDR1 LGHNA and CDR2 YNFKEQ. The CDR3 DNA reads TGTGCCAGCAGCCAACGGTACGAGGCTACGAACACCGGGGAGCTGTTTTTT. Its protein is CASSQRYEATNTGELFF.

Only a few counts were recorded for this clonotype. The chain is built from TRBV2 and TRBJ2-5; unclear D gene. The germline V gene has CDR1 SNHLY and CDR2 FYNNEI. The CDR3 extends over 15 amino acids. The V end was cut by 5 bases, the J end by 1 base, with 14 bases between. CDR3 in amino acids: CASSLPRVIQETQYF. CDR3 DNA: TGTGCCAGCAGTCTGCCTAGGGTGATCCAAGAGACCCAGTACTTC.

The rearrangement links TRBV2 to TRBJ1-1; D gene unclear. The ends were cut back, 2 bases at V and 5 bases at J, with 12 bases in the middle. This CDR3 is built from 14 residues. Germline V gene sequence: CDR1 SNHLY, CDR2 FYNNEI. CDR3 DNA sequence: TGTGCCAGCAGTGAAAAGGGATACGGGACTGAAGCTTTCTTT. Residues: CASSEKGYGTEAFF.

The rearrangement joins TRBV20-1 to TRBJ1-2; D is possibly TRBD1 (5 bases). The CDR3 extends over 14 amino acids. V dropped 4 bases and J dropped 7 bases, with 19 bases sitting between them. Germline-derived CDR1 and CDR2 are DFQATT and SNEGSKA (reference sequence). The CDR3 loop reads CSAKTGKQWSGYTF. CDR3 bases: TGCAGTGCTAAAACAGGAAAACAGTGGAGTGGCTACACCTTC.

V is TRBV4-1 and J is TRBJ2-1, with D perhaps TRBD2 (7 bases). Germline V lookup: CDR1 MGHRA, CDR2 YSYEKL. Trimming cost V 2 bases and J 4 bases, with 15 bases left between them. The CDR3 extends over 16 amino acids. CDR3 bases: TGCGCCAGCAGCCAACCGAGCGGGACAAAATACAATGAGCAGTTCTTC. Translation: CASSQPSGTKYNEQFF.

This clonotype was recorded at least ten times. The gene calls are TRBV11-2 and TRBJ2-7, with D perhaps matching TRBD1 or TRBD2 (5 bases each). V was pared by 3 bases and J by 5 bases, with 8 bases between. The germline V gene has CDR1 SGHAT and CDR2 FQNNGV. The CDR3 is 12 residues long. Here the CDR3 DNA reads TGTGCCAGCAGCTTGGGGGTCCACGAGCAGTACTTC. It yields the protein CASSLGVHEQYF. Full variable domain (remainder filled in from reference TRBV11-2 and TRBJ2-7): EAGVAQSPRYKIIEKRQSVAFWCNPISGHATLYWYQQILGQGPKLLIQFQNNGVVDDSQLPKDRFSAERLKGVDSTLKIQPAKLEDSAVYLCASSLGVHEQYFGPGTRLTVT.

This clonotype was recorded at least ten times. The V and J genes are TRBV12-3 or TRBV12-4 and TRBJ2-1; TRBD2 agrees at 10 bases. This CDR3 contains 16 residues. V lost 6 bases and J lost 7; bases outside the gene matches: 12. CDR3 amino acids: CASSKRLAGDRNEQFF. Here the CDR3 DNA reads TGTGCCAGCAGCAAACGCCTAGCGGGAGATCGGAATGAGCAGTTCTTC.

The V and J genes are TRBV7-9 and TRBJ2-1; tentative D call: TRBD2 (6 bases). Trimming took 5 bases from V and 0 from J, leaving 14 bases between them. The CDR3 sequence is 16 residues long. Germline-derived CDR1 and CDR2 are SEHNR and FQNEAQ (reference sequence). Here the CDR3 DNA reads TGTGCCAGCAGCAAAAGTGGGGGGAGCTCCTACAATGAGCAGTTCTTC. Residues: CASSKSGGSSYNEQFF.

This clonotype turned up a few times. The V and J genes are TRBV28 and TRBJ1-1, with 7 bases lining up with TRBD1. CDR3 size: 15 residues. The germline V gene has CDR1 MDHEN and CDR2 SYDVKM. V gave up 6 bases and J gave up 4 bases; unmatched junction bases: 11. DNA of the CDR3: TGTGCCAGCAGCCCCCTGAGGGCAGGGGGCACTGAAGCTTTCTTT. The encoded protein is CASSPLRAGGTEAFF.

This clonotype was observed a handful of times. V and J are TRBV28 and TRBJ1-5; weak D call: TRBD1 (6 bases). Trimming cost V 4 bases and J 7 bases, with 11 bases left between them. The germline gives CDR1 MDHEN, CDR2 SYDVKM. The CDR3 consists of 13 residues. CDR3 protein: CASSSRGGQPQHF. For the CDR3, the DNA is TGTGCCAGCAGTTCCAGGGGAGGGCAGCCCCAGCATTTT.

The DNA of the CDR3 is TGTGCCAGCAGCTTAGACTCCGGGGCAGGGAGAGGCTACACCTTC. The encoded protein is CASSLDSGAGRGYTF. The V and J genes are TRBV11-2 and TRBJ1-2, with D possibly matching TRBD1 (5 bases). Germline V gene data show CDR1 as SGHAT and CDR2 as FQNNGV. The V and J ends lost 0 bases and 8 bases respectively, with 16 bases between them. The CDR3 covers 15 residues. The whole variable domain, filled in from reference TRBV11-2 and TRBJ1-2, reads EAGVAQSPRYKIIEKRQSVAFWCNPISGHATLYWYQQILGQGPKLLIQFQNNGVVDDSQLPKDRFSAERLKGVDSTLKIQPAKLEDSAVYLCASSLDSGAGRGYTFGSGTRLTVV.

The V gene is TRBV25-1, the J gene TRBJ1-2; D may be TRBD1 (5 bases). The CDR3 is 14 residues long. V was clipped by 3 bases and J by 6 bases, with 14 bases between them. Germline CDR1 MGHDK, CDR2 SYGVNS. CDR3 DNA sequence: TGTGCCAGCAGTGATGAAGTTAGCAGGGATGGCTACACCTTC. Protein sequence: CASSDEVSRDGYTF.